This T cell receptor (beta chain) was recorded in a study of beta chain features in type 1 diabetes. Broader study findings: Among patients with Type 1 diabetes, TCRB CDR3s were moderately but significantly shorter in every one of the four CD4+ subsets.

This clone was seen a few times. Antigen: not known. V was trimmed by 2 bases and J by 1 base, leaving 10 bases between them. This CDR3 region has 14 residues. Germline lookup yields CDR1 SQVTM and CDR2 ANQGSEA. TCRB transcripts that were expressed got sequenced, as all of the isolated RNA had been reverse transcribed. Assay: immunoSEQ multiplex PCR; the TCRdb copy retains only in-frame clones and omits some. The table lists about 340,000 clones, around 9.3% of them singletons. The TCR was taken from a man younger than 40 with type 1 diabetes. This sequence joins TRBV29-1 and TRBJ2-3; the D is unclear. The sample taken for sequencing was central memory CD4+ T cells from blood. CDR3 sequence (DNA): TGCAGCGTTGAACGTGCTGTGGGCACAGATACGCAGTATTTT. It encodes CSVERAVGTDTQYF.